This T cell receptor beta chain comes out of a study of Tregs in tolerant kidney transplant recipients. Study-wide points: Findings come from small patient numbers and require larger validation. Tregs expanded with activated donor B cells seemed most donor-specific. In tolerant patients, donor-specific Tregs outgrew total Tregs, suggesting antigen-driven expansion.

As to this clone: The antigen is unknown.

Clones were sequenced by immunoSEQ multiplex PCR, and TCRdb holds only the in-frame ones, with some missing. The sample consists of 40,000 to 50,000 clones, approximately 89% of them appearing once. V trimming: 6 bases; J trimming: 0 bases; junction bases outside the gene matches: 15. In germline, CDR1 is SQVTM, CDR2 ANQGSEA. There are 18 residues in the CDR3. Related graft donors supplied nonmyeloablative bone marrow transplants, and mixed chimerism was transient. Unstimulated Tregs (CD4+CD25+CD127-) and CD4+CD25- non-Tregs were sorted from PBMCs. The starting material was CD8+ T cells from blood (PBMCs), obtained 12 months after the transplant. The V call is TRBV29-1, the J call TRBJ2-1, with 9 positions matching TRBD1. This TCR came from a human patient who received a combined kidney and bone marrow transplant. Some T cells may trace back to the graft donor. In nucleotides, the CDR3 is TGCAGCGTGCTTCCGGGACAGGGTCGAAGGGTCTCCTACAATGAGCAGTTCTTC. It codes for CSVLPGQGRRVSYNEQFF.